This T cell receptor beta chain appears in the sequencing data of a study of T cell repertoires in cytomegalovirus infection. The CDR3 covers 15 residues. Trimming took off 0 bases at V and 4 bases at J, with 12 bases between the two ends. CDR1 MNHEY and CDR2 SVGAGI come from the germline V gene. This clonotype occurred a few times. Its antigen is not known. A single record per CDR3 protein comes from TCRdb applying MiXCR to the reads. Of more than 250,000 distinct CDR3 sequences in the sample, roughly 25% were seen once. The source of this sequence is a human donor in good health (CMV status not recorded). Some clones in this sample may be carry-over from other donors' samples. The input for sequencing was cultured PBMCs, taken from culture after CMV antigen stimulation. This chain connects TRBV6-5 to TRBJ1-1; possible D gene TRBD1, 6 bases. CDR3 sequence reads: CASSYSRQGSTEAFF. The CDR3 bases are TGTGCCAGCAGTTACTCTCGGCAGGGGAGCACTGAAGCTTTCTTT.